This T cell receptor (beta chain) came from a study of blood T cell repertoires in COVID-19. At the level of the study: Researchers got acute and convalescent COVID-19 samples from the United States, Italy and Spain. T cells, B-cell-depleted T cells, or PBMCs provided the cDNA or gDNA that served as material.

The table lists this clone with a count of one. As originally analysed: Reference gene primer amplification yielded estimated nucleated cell counts. Using immunoSEQ multiplex PCR, the repertoire was profiled, and TCRdb retains in-frame clones only, with some absent. For V, J and clone size, that table is used; D and trimming come from the DNA. Counted here are more than 75,000 clones, roughly 76% occurring once; the ten biggest clones make up 15% to 20%. The source material was peripheral blood. The TCR originated in an elderly woman with active or convalescent COVID-19.

CDR3 in amino acids: CASSLGTGQGYEQYF. DNA for the CDR3: TGTGCCAGCAGCTTAGGGACGGGACAGGGTTACGAGCAGTACTTC. The rearrangement uses TRBV13 and TRBJ2-7; TRBD1 matches 9 bases. V was pared by 0 bases and J by 4 bases, with 4 bases of the junction left unmatched. The germline CDR1 and CDR2 sequences are PRHDT and FYEKMQ (reference sequence). CDR3 length: 15 amino acids.